This entry features one T cell receptor (beta chain) sequence. These data come from a study of Ad26.COV2.S vaccination and SARS-CoV-2 variants. The CDR3 has 19 residues. After removal of 3 bases from V and 0 bases from J, the junction contained 13 bases not matched to a gene. Germline-derived CDR1 and CDR2 are MRHNA and SNTAGT. Treatment reported: approximately 18 received Ad26.COV2.S at low or high dose, single or two shots; 5 received placebo; per-sample allocation not given. The study sampled participants on day 63 after the first vaccine or placebo injection. In Boston, the donor was an adult between 18-55 years of age. Sequencing was performed with immunoSEQ multiplex PCR; in TCRdb, only in-frame clones are kept and a portion is missing. The sample has 350,000 to 600,000 clones; 80% to 90% are singletons.

The sample in question was peripheral blood, obtained in a trial of Ad26.COV2.S vaccine versus placebo. This TCR was recovered from a person aged 18-65 years who received the Ad26.COV2.S COVID-19 vaccine or a placebo. The genes are TRBV6-4 and TRBJ1-5; 8 nucleotides line up with TRBD1. This CDR3 reads CASSEARDRSPYSNQPQHF. CDR3 nucleotide sequence: TGTGCCAGCAGTGAGGCCCGGGACAGGAGCCCTTATAGCAATCAGCCCCAGCATTTT.